The next 20 T cell receptor beta chains were all read from a single sample in a study of tumor and adjacent non-tumor tissue in lung cancer. The template was RNA from unsorted bulk tissue. TCRbeta libraries were built with three rounds of nested PCR, modified from ARM-PCR. TCRdb redid the calling of the multiplex PCR reads with MiXCR, one entry per CDR3 protein. Among 75,000 to 100,000 distinct CDR3 sequences, less than 80% were seen once, and the ten largest hold about a sixth. The sample was lung tumor tissue. The receptors stem from a man in his sixties with non-small cell lung cancer.

The rearrangement joins TRBV11-2 to TRBJ1-5; D possibly corresponds to TRBD1 (5 bases). The CDR3 covers 15 residues. V was trimmed by 1 base and J by 4 bases, leaving 11 bases between them. Germline V gene lookup returns CDR1 SGHAT and CDR2 FQNNGV. The CDR3 nucleotides read TGTGCCAGCAGCTTAGTGGGGGGGAAGAATCAGCCCCAGCATTTT. It is translated as CASSLVGGKNQPQHF.

Concerning this clonotype itself: With a much larger clone just one base away, this may be a read error. The chain has TRBV6-2 or TRBV6-3 and TRBJ2-1, with 7 bases that match TRBD1. Losses at the gene ends were 4 bases for V and 9 bases for J; bases not matched to a gene: 9. The germline gives CDR1 MNHEY, CDR2 SVGEGT. This CDR3 comprises 14 residues. The CDR3 DNA reads TGTGCCAGCAGTTGCTCGACCCCAGGGGGTGAGCAGTTCTTC. Protein sequence: CASSCSTPGGEQFF.

The J gene is TRBJ2-1, the V gene TRBV2; TRBD2 matches 10 bases. Germline V gene sequence: CDR1 SNHLY, CDR2 FYNNEI. J was trimmed by 8 bases and V by 7 bases; bases with no gene match: 11. The CDR3 runs 15 residues. The CDR3 loop reads CASKIPSGGAYEQFF. The CDR3 DNA reads as TGTGCCAGCAAAATACCCAGCGGGGGGGCCTATGAGCAGTTCTTC.

Concerning this clonotype: The junction departs from germline at one end; a sequencing error may be responsible. The rearrangement uses TRBV28 and TRBJ1-1, with 10 bases fitting TRBD1. CDR1 is MDHEN, CDR2 SYDVKM, per germline. CDR3 length equals 15 residues. In DNA form, the CDR3 reads TGTGCCAACAGTTTCCCCGACAGGGGGCATACTGAAGCTTTCTTT. It yields the protein CANSFPDRGHTEAFF.

Comment on this clonotype: At one end the junction does not follow the germline gene, possibly because of a read error. This chain links TRBV11-2 with TRBJ2-2, with D maybe TRBD1 (6 bases). The CDR3 consists of 15 residues. Germline assignment: CDR1 SGHAT and CDR2 FQNNGV. The CDR3 sequence is CASSVETGNTGELSF. The CDR3 DNA reads as TGTGCCAGCAGTGTAGAGACAGGCAACACCGGGGAGCTGTCTTTT.

Regarding this clonotype: A much larger clone lies one base from this, so it may be a read error. The CDR3 DNA follows: TGTGCCTGGAGCCGCTCTAGTATAGTCAAAAACATTCAGTACTTC. Its protein is CAWSRSSIVKNIQYF. The J gene is TRBJ2-4, the V gene TRBV30; no clear D. V shed 3 bases and J shed 3 bases, with 15 bases lying between them. The CDR3 length is 15 residues. CDR1 is GTSNPN and CDR2 is SVGIG in the germline V gene (reference sequence).

With regard to this clonotype: The junction differs from germline at one of its ends, possibly a read error. Here the CDR3 reads CASSLGADYNERFF. The CDR3 bases are TGTGCCAGCAGCTTAGGGGCGGATTACAATGAGCGGTTCTTC. The V gene is TRBV7-9, the J gene TRBJ2-1; no firm D call. The length of the CDR3 is 14 residues. Looked up from germline, CDR1 is SEHNR and CDR2 is FQNEAQ (reference sequence).

J is TRBJ2-6 and V is TRBV5-6, with a tentative D call TRBD1 (6 bases). The germline V and J ends were trimmed by 0 bases and 3 bases, with 16 bases remaining between them. This CDR3 is built from 18 residues. Germline-derived CDR1 and CDR2 are SGHDT and YYEEEE. In nucleotides, the CDR3 is TGTGCCAGCAGCTTGGATGGACAGTGGACCCTTGGGGCCAACGTCCTGACTTTC. It encodes CASSLDGQWTLGANVLTF.

As for this clonotype: The junction departs from germline at one end; a sequencing error may be responsible. The chain carries TRBV20-1 and TRBJ2-3; D is uncertain. The CDR3 extends over 14 amino acids. CDR1 is DFQATT, CDR2 SNEGSKA, per germline (reference sequence). The CDR3 region is CNAINYRSTDTQYF. CDR3 DNA: TGCAATGCTATAAATTACAGAAGCACAGATACACAGTATTTT.

On this clonotype: One base away lies a much larger clone, so this may be a sequencing read error. The rearrangement joins TRBV28 to TRBJ1-5; TRBD1 is a possible D gene (5 bases). The CDR3 has 14 amino acids. CDR1 MDHEN and CDR2 SYDVKM come from the germline V gene. The CDR3 loop is CANSFGGAGQPQHF. The DNA for the CDR3 is TGTGCCAACAGTTTCGGCGGGGCGGGTCAGCCCCAGCATTTT. The full variable domain, with the rest looked up from reference TRBV28 and TRBJ1-5, is DVKVTQSSRYLVKRTGEKVFLECVQDMDHENMFWYRQDPGLGLRLIYFSYDVKMKEKGDIPEGYSVSREKKERFSLILESASTNQTSMYLCANSFGGAGQPQHFGDGTRLSIL.

As regards this clonotype: A much larger clone differs by one base, so this may be a read error. The chain joins TRBV15 to TRBJ2-5; D perhaps matches TRBD1 (5 bases). Germline CDR1 is LNHNV and CDR2 is YYDKDF (reference sequence). The CDR3 covers 12 residues. For the CDR3, the DNA is TGTGCCATCAGCAGGCAGGGAGAGACCCAGTACTTC. Encoded protein: CAISRQGETQYF.

This clonotype has a single count. The V gene is TRBV5-6, the J gene TRBJ2-7; D is uncertain. CDR3 size: 13 residues. V gave up 10 bases and J gave up 0 bases, with 14 bases separating them. Germline V gene sequence: CDR1 SGHDT, CDR2 YYEEEE. The CDR3 DNA reads as TGTGCCGGTAGCTTGGTCCACTCCTACGAGCAGTACTTC. It yields the protein CAGSLVHSYEQYF.

This clonotype was detected only a few times. The CDR3 spells CASQRLAEANEEFF. Here the CDR3 DNA reads TGTGCCAGCCAGAGGCTAGCGGAAGCTAATGAAGAGTTCTTC. The chain recombines TRBV11-3 with TRBJ2-1; 7 positions match TRBD2. The CDR3 consists of 14 residues. The ends lost 8 bases at V and 14 bases at J; junction bases unmatched: 18. CDR1 is SGHNT, CDR2 YENEEA, per germline. Looking up the rest from reference TRBV11-3 and TRBJ2-1 gives the full variable domain: EAGVVQSPRYKIIEKKQPVAFWCNPISGHNTLYWYLQNLGQGPELLIRYENEEAVDDSQLPKDRFSAERLKGVDSTLKIQPAELGDSAVYLCASQRLAEANEEFFGPGTRLTVL.

About this clonotype: The final CDR3 position lacks the conserved phenylalanine or tryptophan, pointing to a likely read error. The limits of the CDR3 on the DNA are not certain, so only TCRdb's listed CDR3 is given. The rearrangement uses TRBV5-1 and TRBJ1-1. Termini included, the CDR3 measures 16 amino acids. CDR1 is SGHRS, CDR2 YFSETQ, per germline. Here the CDR3 reads CASSLDSASSLTEAFS.

This chain uses TRBV11-2 with TRBJ1-6; no clear D gene. From germline, CDR1 is SGHAT and CDR2 FQNNGV. The V and J ends lost 1 base and 1 base respectively, with 11 bases between them. The CDR3 runs 17 residues. The CDR3 reads CASSLVAAGSYNSPLHF. The CDR3, as DNA: TGTGCCAGCAGCTTAGTAGCGGCGGGGTCCTATAATTCACCCCTCCACTTT.

Worth noting for this clonotype: The CDR3 end shows no conserved phenylalanine or tryptophan, and so a read error is likely. The V call is TRBV4-2, the J call TRBJ2-2, with a tentative D call TRBD2 (6 bases). The CDR3 runs to 15 residues. Germline values: CDR1 LGHNA, CDR2 YNFKEQ. Written as DNA, the CDR3 is TGTGCCAGCAACCAAGATGGACCGGGGGCCGGGGAGCTGTTTTCT. This codes for CASNQDGPGAGELFS.

V usage is TRBV29-1 and J usage is TRBJ2-7; D is perhaps TRBD2 (5 bases). The CDR3 consists of 15 residues. The V gene lost 5 bases and the J gene lost 4 bases, with 21 bases spanning the gap. CDR1 is SQVTM and CDR2 is ANQGSEA in the germline V gene. CDR3: CSVNHATISSYEQYF. The DNA of the CDR3 is TGCAGCGTTAATCACGCGACTATAAGCTCTTACGAGCAGTACTTC.

The rearrangement links TRBV6-5 to TRBJ1-4, with TRBD1 matching over 7 bases. Trimming took 6 bases from V and 3 from J; bases not matched to a gene: 7. Germline V gene data show CDR1 as MNHEY and CDR2 as SVGAGI. The CDR3 contains 15 residues. CDR3 nucleotides: TGTGCCAGCAGAAGACAGGGAGCCTCTAATGAAAAACTGTTTTTT. As protein: CASRRQGASNEKLFF.

The table lists this clonotype with a few counts. The rearrangement uses TRBV12-3 or TRBV12-4 and TRBJ1-5, with TRBD1 as a possible D gene (5 bases). V was trimmed by 9 bases and J by 11 bases, leaving 17 bases between them. The CDR3 runs to 12 residues. CDR3 DNA sequence: TGTGCCAGTGGGACGGCGACATCGGCCCAGCATTTT. Encoded protein: CASGTATSAQHF.

This clonotype was seen ten or more times. J is TRBJ1-2 and V is TRBV6-6, with D uncertain. V was trimmed by 7 bases and J by 3 bases, leaving 15 bases between them. CDR3 length: 14 amino acids. Germline V CDR1 and CDR2: MNHNY, SVGAGI (reference sequence). The chain's CDR3 is CASNPVSGDYGYTF. The CDR3 nucleotides read TGTGCCAGCAATCCGGTGTCAGGAGACTATGGCTACACCTTC.